This TCR beta chain was identified in a study of radiotherapy plus CTLA-4 blockade in lung cancer. Findings and limits, study-wide: Together with interferon-beta, which increased in serum after radiation, early dynamic changes in blood T cell clones were reportedly the best predictors of response. Radiotherapy with ipilimumab was followed by blood expansion of tumor-derived clones.

As for this clone: What it binds is not known.

Assay: immunoSEQ multiplex PCR; the TCRdb copy retains only in-frame clones and omits some. The sample lists about 50,000 clones; about three quarters were seen once. This CDR3 is built from 16 residues. The trim removed 10 bases at V and 6 bases at J, leaving 18 bases unmatched. The germline CDR1 and CDR2 sequences are LNHDA and SQIVND (reference sequence). CTLA-4 blockade using ipilimumab, together with focal radiation, was received by patients with chemo-refractory metastatic non-small-cell lung cancer. The sequence was collected from a human donor with non-small cell lung cancer who had a complete response to radiotherapy plus ipilimumab. Sequenced material: peripheral blood, taken from a patient treated with radiotherapy plus ipilimumab. V and J are TRBV19 and TRBJ2-5; 9 bases line up with TRBD2. CDR3 in amino acids: CATEFLGASGIKTQYF. CDR3 bases: TGTGCCACCGAGTTCCTCGGGGCTAGCGGGATCAAGACCCAGTACTTC. Complete variable domain (other parts from reference TRBV19 and TRBJ2-5): DGGITQSPKYLFRKEGQNVTLSCEQNLNHDAMYWYRQDPGQGLRLIYYSQIVNDFQKGDIAEGYSVSREKKESFPLTVTSAQKNPTAFYLCATEFLGASGIKTQYFGPGTRLLVL.